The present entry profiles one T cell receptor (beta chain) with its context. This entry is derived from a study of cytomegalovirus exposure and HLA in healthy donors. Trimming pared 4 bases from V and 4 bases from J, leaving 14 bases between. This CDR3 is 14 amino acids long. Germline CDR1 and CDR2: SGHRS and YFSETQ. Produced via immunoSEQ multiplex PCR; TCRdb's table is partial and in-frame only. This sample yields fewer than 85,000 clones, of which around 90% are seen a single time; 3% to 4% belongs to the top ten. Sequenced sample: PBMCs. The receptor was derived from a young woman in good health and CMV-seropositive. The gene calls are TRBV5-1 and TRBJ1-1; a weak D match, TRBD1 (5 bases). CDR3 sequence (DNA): TGCGCCAGCAGCCCCCTCGGGGGGGGCACTGAAGCTTTCTTT. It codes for CASSPLGGGTEAFF.